This TCR beta chain was identified in a study of shared clonotypes between healthy human individuals. Across the study: With ages of 18 to 49, the donors were two women and a few men.

Findings of the study overall: Non-shared clonotypes had lower generation probabilities than clonotypes shared by all four sorted-subset donors. Across several donors, naive CD4 shared around 5.4%, naive CD8 over 3%, memory CD4 about 2.4%, memory CD8 more than 0.35%.

As to this clone: Its specificity is not known.

The genomic DNA of each subset was split evenly across several immunoSEQ plates. The assay was immunoSEQ multiplex PCR, and TCRdb's table has in-frame clones only and misses some. Here the sample spans roughly 2.4 million clones, almost 96% being singletons. CDR1 and CDR2 from the germline V gene are SGHRS and YFSETQ. V gave up 5 bases and J gave up 2 bases, with 13 bases separating them. The CDR3 sequence is 15 residues long. This sequence originates from a man aged 18-30 years in good health. The sequenced sample was naive CD4+ T cells sorted from blood. Subset of the sample: CD45RA+ positively selected. The rearrangement uses TRBV5-1 and TRBJ1-4, with D possibly TRBD1 on 5 matching bases. The CDR3 DNA sequence: TGCGCCAGCAGTCGGACATCTTCCACTAATGAAAAACTGTTTTTT. As protein: CASSRTSSTNEKLFF.